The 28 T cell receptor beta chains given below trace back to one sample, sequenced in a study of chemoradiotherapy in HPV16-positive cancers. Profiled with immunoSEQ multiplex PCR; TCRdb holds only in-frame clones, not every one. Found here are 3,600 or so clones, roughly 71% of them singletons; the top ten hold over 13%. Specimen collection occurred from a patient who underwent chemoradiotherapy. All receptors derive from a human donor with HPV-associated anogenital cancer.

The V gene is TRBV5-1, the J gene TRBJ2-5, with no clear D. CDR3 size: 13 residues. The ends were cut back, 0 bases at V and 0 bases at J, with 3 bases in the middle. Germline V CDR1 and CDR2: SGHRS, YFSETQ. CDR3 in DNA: TGCGCCAGCAGCTTGGGCGACCAAGAGACCCAGTACTTC. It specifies CASSLGDQETQYF.

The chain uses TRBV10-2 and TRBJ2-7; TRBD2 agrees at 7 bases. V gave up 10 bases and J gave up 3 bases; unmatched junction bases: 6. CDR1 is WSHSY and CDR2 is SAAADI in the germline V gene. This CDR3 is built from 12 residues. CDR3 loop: CATGRLIYEQYF. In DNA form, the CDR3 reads TGCGCCACCGGGAGGTTGATCTACGAGCAGTACTTC.

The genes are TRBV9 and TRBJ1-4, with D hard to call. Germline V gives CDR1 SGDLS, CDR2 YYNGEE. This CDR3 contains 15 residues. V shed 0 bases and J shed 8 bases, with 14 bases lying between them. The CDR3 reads CASSVDGQQYEKLFF. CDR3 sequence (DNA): TGTGCCAGCAGCGTAGATGGCCAACAATACGAAAAACTGTTTTTT.

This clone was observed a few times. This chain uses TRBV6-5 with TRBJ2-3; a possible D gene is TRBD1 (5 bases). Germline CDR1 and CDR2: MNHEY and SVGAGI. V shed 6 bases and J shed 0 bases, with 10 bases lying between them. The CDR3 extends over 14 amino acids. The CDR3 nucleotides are TGTGCCAGCAGCTACAGGTCTAGCACAGATACGCAGTATTTT. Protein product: CASSYRSSTDTQYF.

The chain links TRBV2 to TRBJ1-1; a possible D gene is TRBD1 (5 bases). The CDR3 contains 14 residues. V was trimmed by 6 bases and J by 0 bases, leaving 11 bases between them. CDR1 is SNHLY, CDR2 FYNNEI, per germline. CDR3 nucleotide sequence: TGTGCCAGCAGACAAACAGGTATGAACACTGAAGCTTTCTTT. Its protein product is CASRQTGMNTEAFF.

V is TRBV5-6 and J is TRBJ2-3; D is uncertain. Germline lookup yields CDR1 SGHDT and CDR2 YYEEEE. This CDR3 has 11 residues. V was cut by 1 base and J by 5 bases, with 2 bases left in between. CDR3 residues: CASSLKDTQYF. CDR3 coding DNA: TGTGCCAGCAGCTTGAAAGATACGCAGTATTTT. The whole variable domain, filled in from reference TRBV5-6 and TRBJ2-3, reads DAGVTQSPTHLIKTRGQQVTLRCSPKSGHDTVSWYQQALGQGPQFIFQYYEEEERQRGNFPDRFSGHQFPNYSSELNVNALLLGDSALYLCASSLKDTQYFGPGTRLTVL.

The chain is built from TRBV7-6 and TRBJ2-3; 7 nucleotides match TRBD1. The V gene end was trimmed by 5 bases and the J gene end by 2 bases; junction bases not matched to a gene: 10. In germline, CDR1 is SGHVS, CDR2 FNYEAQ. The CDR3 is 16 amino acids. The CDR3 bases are TGTGCCAGCAGCCCTAGGCCGGGACAGACCACAGATACGCAGTATTTT. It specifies CASSPRPGQTTDTQYF.

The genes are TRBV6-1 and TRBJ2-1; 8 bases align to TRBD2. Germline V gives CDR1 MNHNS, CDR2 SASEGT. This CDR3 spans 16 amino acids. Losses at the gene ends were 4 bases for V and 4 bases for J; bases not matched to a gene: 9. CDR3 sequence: CASSVGASGFYNEQFF. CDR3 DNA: TGTGCCAGCAGTGTTGGGGCTAGCGGGTTTTACAATGAGCAGTTCTTC.

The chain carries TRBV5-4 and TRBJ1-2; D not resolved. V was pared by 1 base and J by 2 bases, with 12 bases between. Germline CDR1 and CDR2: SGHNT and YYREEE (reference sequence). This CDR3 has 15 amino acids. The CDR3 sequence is CASSLLGFGNYGYTF. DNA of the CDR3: TGTGCCAGCAGCTTGCTCGGGTTCGGAAACTATGGCTACACCTTC. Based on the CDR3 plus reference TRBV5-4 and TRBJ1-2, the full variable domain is ETGVTQSPTHLIKTRGQQVTLRCSSQSGHNTVSWYQQALGQGPQFIFQYYREEENGRGNFPPRFSGLQFPNYSSELNVNALELDDSALYLCASSLLGFGNYGYTFGSGTRLTVV.

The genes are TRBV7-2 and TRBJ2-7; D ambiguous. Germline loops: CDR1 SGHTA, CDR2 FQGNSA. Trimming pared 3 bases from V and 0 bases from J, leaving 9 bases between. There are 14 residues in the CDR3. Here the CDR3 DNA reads TGTGCCAGCAGCTTCCAACTATACTCCTACGAGCAGTACTTC. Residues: CASSFQLYSYEQYF.

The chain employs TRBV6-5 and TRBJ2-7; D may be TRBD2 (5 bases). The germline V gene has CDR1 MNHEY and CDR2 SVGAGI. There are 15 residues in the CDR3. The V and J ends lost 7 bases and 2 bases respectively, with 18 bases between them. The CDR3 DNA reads TGTGCCAGCATGCCGAACCGGGATTCCCCCTACGAGCAGTACTTC. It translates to CASMPNRDSPYEQYF.

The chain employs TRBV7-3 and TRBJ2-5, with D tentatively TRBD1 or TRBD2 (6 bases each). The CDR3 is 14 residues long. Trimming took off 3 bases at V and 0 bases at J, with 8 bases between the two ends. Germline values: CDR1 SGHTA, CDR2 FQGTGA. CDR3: CASSLGGHQETQYF. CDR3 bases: TGTGCCAGCAGCTTGGGGGGCCACCAAGAGACCCAGTACTTC.

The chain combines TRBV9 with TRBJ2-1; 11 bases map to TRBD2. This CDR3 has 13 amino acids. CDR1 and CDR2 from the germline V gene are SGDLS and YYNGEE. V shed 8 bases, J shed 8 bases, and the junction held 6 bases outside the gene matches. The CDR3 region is CASNSGRADEQFF. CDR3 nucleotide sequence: TGTGCCAGTAATAGCGGGAGGGCCGATGAGCAGTTCTTC.

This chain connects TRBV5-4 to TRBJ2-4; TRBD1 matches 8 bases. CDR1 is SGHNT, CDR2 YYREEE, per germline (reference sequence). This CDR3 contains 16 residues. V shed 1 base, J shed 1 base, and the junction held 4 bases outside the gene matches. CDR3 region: CASSLSGGTAKNIQYF. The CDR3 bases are TGTGCCAGCAGCTTGTCAGGGGGCACTGCCAAAAACATTCAGTACTTC.

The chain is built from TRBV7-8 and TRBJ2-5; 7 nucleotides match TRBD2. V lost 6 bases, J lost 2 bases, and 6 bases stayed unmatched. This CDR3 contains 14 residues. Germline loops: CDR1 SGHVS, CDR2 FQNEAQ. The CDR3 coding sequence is TGTGCCAGCAGACTAGGGACTACACAAGAGACCCAGTACTTC. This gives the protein CASRLGTTQETQYF.

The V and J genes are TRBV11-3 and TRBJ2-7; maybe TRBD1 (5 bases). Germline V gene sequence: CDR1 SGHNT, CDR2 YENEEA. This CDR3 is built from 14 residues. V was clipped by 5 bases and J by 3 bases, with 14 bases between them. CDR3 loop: CASSAGVTGYEQYF. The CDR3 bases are TGTGCCAGCAGCGCTGGGGTTACAGGCTACGAGCAGTACTTC.

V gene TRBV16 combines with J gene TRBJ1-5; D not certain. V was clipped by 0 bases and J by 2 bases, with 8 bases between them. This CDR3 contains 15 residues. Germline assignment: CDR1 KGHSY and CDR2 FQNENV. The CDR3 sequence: CASSQSYSRNQPQHF. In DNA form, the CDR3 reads TGTGCCAGCAGCCAATCGTACAGCCGCAATCAGCCCCAGCATTTT.

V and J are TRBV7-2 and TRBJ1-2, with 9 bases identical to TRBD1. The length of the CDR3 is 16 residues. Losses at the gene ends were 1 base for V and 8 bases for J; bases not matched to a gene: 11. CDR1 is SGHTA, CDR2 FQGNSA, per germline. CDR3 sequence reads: CASSLERDRVFGGYTF. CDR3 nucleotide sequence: TGTGCCAGCAGCTTAGAGCGGGACAGGGTTTTTGGGGGCTACACCTTC.

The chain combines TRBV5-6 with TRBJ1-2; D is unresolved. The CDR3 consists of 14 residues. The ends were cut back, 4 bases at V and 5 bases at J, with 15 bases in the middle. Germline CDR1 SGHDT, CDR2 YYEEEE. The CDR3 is CASSPLEGKYGYTF. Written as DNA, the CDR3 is TGTGCCAGCAGCCCATTGGAGGGAAAGTATGGCTACACCTTC.

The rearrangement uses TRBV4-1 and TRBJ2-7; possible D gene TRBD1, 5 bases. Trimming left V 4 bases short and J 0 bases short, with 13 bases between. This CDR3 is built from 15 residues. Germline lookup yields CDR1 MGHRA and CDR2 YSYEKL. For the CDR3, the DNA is TGCGCCAGCAGCCGCACAGGTGGCTTCTCCTACGAGCAGTACTTC. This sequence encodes CASSRTGGFSYEQYF.

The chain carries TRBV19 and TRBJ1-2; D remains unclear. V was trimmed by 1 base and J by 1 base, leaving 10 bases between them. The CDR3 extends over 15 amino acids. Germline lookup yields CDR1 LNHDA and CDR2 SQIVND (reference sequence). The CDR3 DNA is TGTGCCAGTAGTATAGTTCGGGAAGTTAACTATGGCTACACCTTC. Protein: CASSIVREVNYGYTF. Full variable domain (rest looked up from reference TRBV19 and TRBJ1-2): DGGITQSPKYLFRKEGQNVTLSCEQNLNHDAMYWYRQDPGQGLRLIYYSQIVNDFQKGDIAEGYSVSREKKESFPLTVTSAQKNPTAFYLCASSIVREVNYGYTFGSGTRLTVV.

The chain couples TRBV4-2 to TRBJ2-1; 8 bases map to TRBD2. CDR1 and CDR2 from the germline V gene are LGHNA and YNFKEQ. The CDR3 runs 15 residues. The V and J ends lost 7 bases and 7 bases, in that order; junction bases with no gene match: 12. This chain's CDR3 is CASTRGGPPFNEQFF. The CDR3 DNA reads TGTGCCAGCACCCGGGGGGGGCCCCCCTTTAATGAGCAGTTCTTC.

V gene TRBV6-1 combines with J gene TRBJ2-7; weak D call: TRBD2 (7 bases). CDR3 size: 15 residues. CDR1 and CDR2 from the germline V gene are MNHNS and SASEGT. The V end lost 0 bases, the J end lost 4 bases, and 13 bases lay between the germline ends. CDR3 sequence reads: CASSEADGGPYEQYF. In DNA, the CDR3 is TGTGCCAGCAGTGAAGCCGACGGGGGGCCTTACGAGCAGTACTTC.

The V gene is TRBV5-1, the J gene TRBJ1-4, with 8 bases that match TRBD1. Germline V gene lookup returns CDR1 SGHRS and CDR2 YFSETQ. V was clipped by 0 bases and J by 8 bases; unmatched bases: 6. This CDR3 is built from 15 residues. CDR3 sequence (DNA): TGCGCCAGCAGCTTGGAGGCAGGGGGCCGAGAAAAACTGTTTTTT. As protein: CASSLEAGGREKLFF.

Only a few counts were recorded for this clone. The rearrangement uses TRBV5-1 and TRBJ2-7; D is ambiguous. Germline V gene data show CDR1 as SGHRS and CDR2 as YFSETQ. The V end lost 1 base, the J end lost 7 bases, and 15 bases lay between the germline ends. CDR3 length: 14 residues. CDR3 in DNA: TGCGCCAGCAGCTTGACCACCCTGGATGGGGAGCAGTACTTC. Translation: CASSLTTLDGEQYF.

The CDR3 is CSVEVATRNTEAFF. The DNA of the CDR3 is TGCAGCGTTGAAGTGGCCACGCGGAACACTGAAGCTTTCTTT. The chain couples TRBV29-1 to TRBJ1-1, with D unclear. Trimming shortened V by 1 base and J by 1 base, and 10 bases separated the two germline ends. CDR3 length equals 14 residues. Germline assignment: CDR1 SQVTM and CDR2 ANQGSEA.

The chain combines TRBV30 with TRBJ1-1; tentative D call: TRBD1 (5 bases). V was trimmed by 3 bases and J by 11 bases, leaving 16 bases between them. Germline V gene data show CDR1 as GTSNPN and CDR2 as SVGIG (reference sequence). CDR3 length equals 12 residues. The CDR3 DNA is TGTGCCTGGAGGGGGGACCTACTAGTGGCTTTCTTT. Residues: CAWRGDLLVAFF. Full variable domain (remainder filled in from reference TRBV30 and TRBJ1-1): SQTIHQWPATLVQPVGSPLSLECTVEGTSNPNLYWYRQAAGRGLQLLFYSVGIGQISSEVPQNLSASRPQDRQFILSSKKLLLSDSGFYLCAWRGDLLVAFFGQGTRLTVV.

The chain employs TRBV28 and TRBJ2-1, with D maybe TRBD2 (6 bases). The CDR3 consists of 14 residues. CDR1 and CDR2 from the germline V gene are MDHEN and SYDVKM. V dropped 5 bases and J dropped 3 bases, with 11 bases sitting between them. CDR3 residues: CASSVASDYNEQFF. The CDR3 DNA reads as TGTGCCAGCAGTGTAGCTAGCGACTACAATGAGCAGTTCTTC.